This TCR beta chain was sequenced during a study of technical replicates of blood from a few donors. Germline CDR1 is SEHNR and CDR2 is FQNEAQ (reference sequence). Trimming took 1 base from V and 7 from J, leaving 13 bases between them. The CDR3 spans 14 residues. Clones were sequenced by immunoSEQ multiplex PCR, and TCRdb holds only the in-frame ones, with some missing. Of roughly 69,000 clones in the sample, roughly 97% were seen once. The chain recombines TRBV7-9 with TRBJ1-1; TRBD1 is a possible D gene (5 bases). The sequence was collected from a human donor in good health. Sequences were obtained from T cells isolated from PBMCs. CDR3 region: CASSLDGAYGEAFF. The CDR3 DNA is TGTGCCAGCAGCTTAGATGGGGCCTATGGTGAAGCTTTCTTT.